This T cell receptor (beta chain) is from a study of cytomegalovirus exposure and HLA in healthy donors (dated by TCRdb to the late 2010s). The study in broad terms: According to an earlier analysis of a few hundred of the donors, some 180 million T cells yielded over 100 million unique TCR beta sequences and about 280 Gb of sequence data. Four to six DR-DQ haplotypes were handled as single units for association and clustering because linkage in the cohort was strong. Every discovery cohort repertoire had been produced on one sequencing platform. The study profiled the T cell repertoires of about 720 subjects by immunosequencing and related them to cytomegalovirus serostatus. In the later analysis, no new phenotypic data were used to find candidate immune exposures; instead, reliance was placed on TCR beta sequences and their occurrence across donors. The study was designed to test whether signatures of past pathogen exposure could be identified by cataloging public T cell receptors. Roughly 300 gigabases of sequencing data and 91 million or so unique TCR sequences made up an early release that covered over 550 HLA-typed donors. To predict cytomegalovirus infection status, the study combined high-throughput TCR immunosequencing, statistical association of individual TCRs with disease status, and machine learning. Of the 350 to 400 genotyped donors, around 81% fell in the genetic ancestry cluster associated with self-reported Caucasian donors. In a later genetic analysis, genome-wide SNP genotypes for about 65% of the 666 donors were used, and that subset was treated as a discovery cohort. Both class I and class II loci were covered by HLA typing, at four-digit resolution. Along with the approximately 700-subject first cohort, a separate validation cohort of 120 different subjects was used. Among a few hundred genotyped donors of the cohort, an average of around 240,000 unique TCR beta nucleotide sequences were sequenced per donor, 15% to 20% of them non-productive. In a later analysis, previously published TCR beta repertoires from 666 donors were re-analyzed and high-resolution HLA genotyping was added so that TCR occurrence patterns could be studied. In an earlier analysis of roughly 580 of the donors, high-throughput TCR beta sequencing was used to judge whether each TCR beta V gene segment behaved as functional or pseudogenic. Donor age, sex, ethnicity and CMV serostatus were compiled together with the repertoire data. Typing coverage differed by locus: A, B, C, DRB1 and DQB1 were typed in about 629-630 donors, DQA1 in around 500, DPA1 in 606, and DPB1 in 400 to 480.

Findings and caveats that apply to the study as a whole: In a later analysis, most CMV-associated TCR beta chains were found to appear HLA-restricted, with HLA associations seemingly driven largely by CMV exposure. An association between a missense DCLRE1C variant and V-gene and J-gene trimming of TCR beta chains was found in a later genetic analysis and replicated in an independent cohort. Cytomegalovirus status was reported to be diagnosed by the classifier with high specificity and sensitivity in both the original and validation cohorts. Correlated functional status among segregating V segments might be attributable to linkage disequilibrium, but an unknown experimental factor could not be ruled out. Because some donors lacked HLA typing at each locus, the association tests relied only on the typed subset. Broadly in line with IMGT annotations, most TCR beta V segments showed up in productive rearrangements about 90% or about 30% of the time in an earlier analysis of several hundred of the donors. According to the authors, the approach could potentially be generalized to other disease states and immunological phenotypes. A later analysis found that TCR association rates varied across HLA loci, with DRB1 alleles showing the most associated TCRs and HLA-C alleles the fewest. When HLA alleles, especially DR and DQ, strongly co-occurred, TCR associations were difficult to assign to individual alleles. According to a later genetic analysis, donors in an Asian-associated ancestry cluster had fewer N-insertions in productive TCRs than the roughly 670-donor mean. Some IMGT-functional V segments, including TRBV6-2 and TRBV6-3, could not be distinguished by the 87-base-pair reads and were therefore excluded. In vitro tests confirmed that three of the cytomegalovirus-associated TCR beta chains recognize cytomegalovirus antigens. A further reported finding was that TCR beta sequences accurately predicted the HLA-A and HLA-B alleles for most subjects in the first cohort. For the cohort, immune exposure information was limited to CMV serostatus. In a later analysis, about 16,000 TCR beta sequences were associated with specific HLA alleles at a false discovery rate of 0.05. The cohort was sequenced for TCR beta chains only, and without alpha or paired-chain data the features that could be detected were limited. About 17 rarely observed V segments, including chromosome 9 orphons, were excluded from the earlier analysis of several hundred of the donors because counts were too low. Most TCR sequences were observed very rarely across donors, whereas some public TCRs were present in many individuals. The sequencing pipeline was judged likely to have produced a cluster of highly shared sequence variants as a technical artifact. The presence/absence analyses assumed that sequencing depth was roughly uniform across donors, and that assumption may not be true. Compared with equally common non-associated chains, HLA-associated TCR beta chains in a later analysis were more clonally expanded and had lower generation probabilities. A total of fewer than 200 TCR beta chains were listed by the study as associated with cytomegalovirus. Several of the top co-occurrence clusters appeared to be linked to parvovirus B19, influenza, CMV and Epstein-Barr virus, according to a later analysis.

Including cysteine and phenylalanine, the CDR3 has 14 amino acids. Only the CDR3 portion is preserved as DNA: 42 bases, with reading frame beginning at the first base. V is trimmed back by 1 base and J by 6 bases, and the junction contains 3 bases that no gene match accounts for. The CDR1 and CDR2 encoded by the germline V gene (reference sequence) are SEHNR and FQNEAQ. Libraries were built with the immunoSEQ multiplex PCR assay. A mixture of 60 forward primers for TCR Vbeta segments and 13 reverse primers for TCR Jbeta segments was used in the multiplex PCR. A multiplex PCR assay on genomic DNA amplified the CDR3 region of rearranged TCR beta genes. On the Illumina HiSeq System, the amplified TCR beta libraries were sequenced as 87-base-pair reads. From the authors' description of their analysis: In a later analysis, some 80 million unique TCR beta chains were counted across the approximately 670 repertoires, and about 9.9 million of these chains were shared by at least two donors. Raw reads were error-corrected and collapsed into unique sequences with a nearest-neighbor algorithm that merged closely related sequences to remove PCR and sequencing errors. Alignment of CDR3 sequences to IMGT reference sequences was used to assign V, D and J gene segments. For a sequence to be retained, at least a six-nucleotide match to both a V gene segment and a J gene segment was required. A rearrangement was called productive if the CDR3 had no stop codons and remained in frame with V and J, and every other rearrangement was called non-productive. Following IMGT convention, CDR3 was defined as the stretch from the second conserved V-encoded cysteine to the conserved J-encoded phenylalanine. In an earlier analysis of roughly 580 of the donors, sequences lacking an unambiguous match to a single V gene segment were excluded. In an earlier analysis of some 590 of the donors, a V segment was called functional when productive rearrangements were above 56.7%, and segregating when the standard deviation between donors exceeded 5%. A statistical classification framework was built to diagnose cytomegalovirus status from the catalog of TCR beta chain sequences. V and J gene assignment, in a later analysis, came from comparing TCR nucleotide sequences with IMGT/GENE-DB human TR gene sequences. The TCRdist pipeline was used in a later analysis to assign CDR3 sequences and most-parsimonious VDJ recombination scenarios. In a later analysis, every TCR beta chain was defined by the combination of its CDR3 amino acid sequence and its V-gene family, and reads without a unique V-gene family were dropped. In a later analysis, approximately 590 highly shared, low-generation-probability nucleotide sequences were removed to address suspected cross-contamination and a sequencing artifact. In a later analysis, a clonal expansion index for each public chain was calculated from normalized within-repertoire ranks of inferred template counts. A later analysis computed generation probabilities with a VDJ recombination model fitted to out-of-frame rearrangements, and checked the results against IGoR. In a later analysis, hypergeometric tests were used to score TCR-TCR, TCR-HLA and TCR-CMV co-occurrence, with a repertoire-size bias correction applied to TCR pairs. False discovery rates were estimated in a later analysis by permuting HLA or CMV assignments 20 times. A later analysis grouped co-occurring TCRs with DBSCAN, adding TCRdist sequence similarity when clustering within HLA-allele-positive subsets. Repertoires with fewer than 30,000 or more than 120,000 public chains, plus five repertoires with anomalous nucleotide sharing, were excluded from co-occurrence clustering. As stored in TCRdb, this immuneACCESS dataset retains in-frame rearrangements with V and J assigned. A fraction of the clones does not appear; measured against another copy, unresolved V genes explain less than half of the discrepancy, and the remainder lacks a known reason. V and J calls and clone size are copied from that table; D and trimming were computed from the DNA. The sample table holds 130,000 to 150,000 clones, of which roughly four fifths were seen once. The ten largest make up 13% to 15% of the sample.

In total, approximately 690 healthy bone marrow donors made up the cohort. All cohort members were sampled while nominally healthy, although unrecorded immune exposures were likely present. CMV serostatus was recorded as positive for about 300 and negative for about 50% of the roughly 700 cohort members, whereas no CMV serostatus was recorded for the donor in question. A peripheral blood sample was collected from each donor, and TCR beta sequencing was performed on peripheral blood mononuclear cells. The Qiagen DNeasy Blood Extraction Kit was used to extract genomic DNA from the blood cell samples. Details on this clone: Its antigen target is currently unknown. Qualities for individual bases were not recorded, and no much larger clone is one base off.

This chain joins TRBV7-9 to TRBJ2-7; TRBD1 agrees with 10 junctional bases. Sequencing used PBMCs. This receptor was obtained from a human donor in good health. In nucleotides, the sequence is TGTGCCAGCAGCTTAGGAGACAGGGGGCTCGAGCAGTACTTC. Its coded protein is CASSLGDRGLEQYF.